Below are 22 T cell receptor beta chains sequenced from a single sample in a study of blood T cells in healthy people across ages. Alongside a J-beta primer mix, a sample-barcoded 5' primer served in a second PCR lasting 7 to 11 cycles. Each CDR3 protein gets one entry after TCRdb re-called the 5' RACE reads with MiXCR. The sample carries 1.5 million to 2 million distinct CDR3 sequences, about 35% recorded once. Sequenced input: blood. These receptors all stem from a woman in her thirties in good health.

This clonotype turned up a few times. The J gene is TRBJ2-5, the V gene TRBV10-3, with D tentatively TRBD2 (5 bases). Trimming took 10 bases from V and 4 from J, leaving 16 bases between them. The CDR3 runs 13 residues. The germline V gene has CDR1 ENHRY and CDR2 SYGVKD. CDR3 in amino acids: CATWGSGGETQYF. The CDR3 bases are TGTGCCACCTGGGGATCTGGAGGAGAGACCCAGTACTTC.

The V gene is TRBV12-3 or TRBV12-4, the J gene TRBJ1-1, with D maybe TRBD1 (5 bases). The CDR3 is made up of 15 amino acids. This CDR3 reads CSYTPQQAPNTEAFF. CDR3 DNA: TGTTCGTACACACCCCAACAGGCTCCGAACACTGAAGCTTTCTTT.

The CDR3 sequence: CASSPDRYHEQYF. The CDR3, as DNA: TGTGCCAGCAGCCCCGACAGGTACCACGAGCAGTACTTC. J is TRBJ2-7 and V is TRBV12-3 or TRBV12-4; TRBD1 might be the D (6 bases). V lost 6 bases and J lost 5, with 14 bases in between. This CDR3 contains 13 residues.

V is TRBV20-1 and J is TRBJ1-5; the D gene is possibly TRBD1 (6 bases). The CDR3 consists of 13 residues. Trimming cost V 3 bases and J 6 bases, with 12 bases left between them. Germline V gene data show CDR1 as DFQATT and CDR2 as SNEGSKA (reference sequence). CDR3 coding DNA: TGCAGTGCTAGTACAGGGCTCAGTCAGCCCCAGCATTTT. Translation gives CSASTGLSQPQHF.

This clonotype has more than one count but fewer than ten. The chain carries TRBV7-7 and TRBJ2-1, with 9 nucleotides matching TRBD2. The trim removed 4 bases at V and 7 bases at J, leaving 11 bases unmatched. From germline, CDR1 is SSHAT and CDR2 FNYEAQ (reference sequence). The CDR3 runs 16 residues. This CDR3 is CASSYDLAGGDNEQFF. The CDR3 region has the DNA TGTGCCAGCAGCTACGACTTGGCGGGAGGGGATAATGAGCAGTTCTTC.

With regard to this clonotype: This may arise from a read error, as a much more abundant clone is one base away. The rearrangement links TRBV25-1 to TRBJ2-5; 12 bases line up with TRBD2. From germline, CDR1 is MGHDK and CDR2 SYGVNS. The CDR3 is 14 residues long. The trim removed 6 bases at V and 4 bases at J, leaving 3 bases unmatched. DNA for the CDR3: TGTGCCAGCAGGCGGACTAGCGGGGTAGAGACCCAGTACTTC. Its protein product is CASRRTSGVETQYF.

DNA of the CDR3: TGTGCCAGCAGTTTATGGCGGGGGGCGGTGGAGACCCAGTACTTC. This sequence encodes CASSLWRGAVETQYF. The chain has TRBV28 and TRBJ2-5, with 8 bases aligning to TRBD2. There are 15 residues in the CDR3. The V gene's germline CDR1 is MDHEN and CDR2 SYDVKM. V dropped 0 bases and J dropped 5; count of bases not matched to a gene: 5.

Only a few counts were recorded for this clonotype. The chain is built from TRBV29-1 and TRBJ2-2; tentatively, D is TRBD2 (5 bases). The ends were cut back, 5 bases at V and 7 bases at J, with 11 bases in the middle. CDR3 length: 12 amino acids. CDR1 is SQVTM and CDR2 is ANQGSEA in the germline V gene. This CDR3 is CSVSTRSGELFF. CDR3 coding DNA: TGCAGCGTTTCTACTAGGAGCGGGGAGCTGTTTTTT.

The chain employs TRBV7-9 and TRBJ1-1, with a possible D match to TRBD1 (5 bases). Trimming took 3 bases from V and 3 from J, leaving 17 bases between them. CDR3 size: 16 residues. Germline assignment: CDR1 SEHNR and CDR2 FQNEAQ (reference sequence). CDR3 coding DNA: TGTGCCAGCAGCTTTGGGGAGGGCACGGGGGACACTGAAGCTTTCTTT. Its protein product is CASSFGEGTGDTEAFF. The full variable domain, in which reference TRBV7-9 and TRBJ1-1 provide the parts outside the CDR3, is DTGVSQNPRHKITKRGQNVTFRCDPISEHNRLYWYRQTLGQGPEFLTYFQNEAQLEKSRLLSDRFSAERPKGSFSTLEIQRTEQGDSAMYLCASSFGEGTGDTEAFFGQGTRLTVV.

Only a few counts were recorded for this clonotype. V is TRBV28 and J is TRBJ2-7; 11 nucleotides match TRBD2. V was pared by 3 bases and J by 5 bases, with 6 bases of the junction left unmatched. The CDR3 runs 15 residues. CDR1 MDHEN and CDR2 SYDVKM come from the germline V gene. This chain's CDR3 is CASSFRLAGNNEQYF. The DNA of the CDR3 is TGTGCCAGCAGTTTTCGACTAGCGGGGAACAACGAGCAGTACTTC.

The CDR3 DNA reads TGTGCCAGCAGCTCTATCAACGTTGACAGGGGAAGTGGCTACACCTTC. Translating gives CASSSINVDRGSGYTF. V gene TRBV5-4 combines with J gene TRBJ1-2, with 8 positions matching TRBD1. Germline values: CDR1 SGHNT, CDR2 YYREEE (reference sequence). CDR3 length: 16 residues. The J segment lost 7 bases and the V segment lost 3 bases, leaving 14 bases of the junction unmatched.

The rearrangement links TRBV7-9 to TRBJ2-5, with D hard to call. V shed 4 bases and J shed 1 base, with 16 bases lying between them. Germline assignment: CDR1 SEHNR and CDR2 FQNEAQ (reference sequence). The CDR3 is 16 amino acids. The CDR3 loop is CASSSSGLTPQETQYF. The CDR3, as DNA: TGTGCCAGCAGCTCCTCGGGTCTTACTCCCCAAGAGACCCAGTACTTC.

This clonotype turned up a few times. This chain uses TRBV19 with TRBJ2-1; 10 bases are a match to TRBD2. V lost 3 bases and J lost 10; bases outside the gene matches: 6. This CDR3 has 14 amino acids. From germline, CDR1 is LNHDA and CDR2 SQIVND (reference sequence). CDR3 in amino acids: CASSMSGRAREQFF. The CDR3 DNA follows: TGTGCCAGTAGTATGAGCGGGAGGGCTAGGGAGCAGTTCTTC.

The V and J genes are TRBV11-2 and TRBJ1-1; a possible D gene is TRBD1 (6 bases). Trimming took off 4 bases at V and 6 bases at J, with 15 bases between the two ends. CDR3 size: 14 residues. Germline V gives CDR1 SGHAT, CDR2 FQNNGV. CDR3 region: CASSWGQQGAEAFF. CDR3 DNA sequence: TGTGCCAGCAGCTGGGGCCAACAGGGCGCTGAAGCTTTCTTT.

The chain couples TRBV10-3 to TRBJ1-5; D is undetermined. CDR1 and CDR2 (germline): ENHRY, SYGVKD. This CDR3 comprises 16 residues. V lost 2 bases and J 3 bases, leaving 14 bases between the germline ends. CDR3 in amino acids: CAISETRDSANQPQHF. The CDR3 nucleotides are TGTGCCATCAGTGAGACCCGGGATTCTGCCAATCAGCCCCAGCATTTT.

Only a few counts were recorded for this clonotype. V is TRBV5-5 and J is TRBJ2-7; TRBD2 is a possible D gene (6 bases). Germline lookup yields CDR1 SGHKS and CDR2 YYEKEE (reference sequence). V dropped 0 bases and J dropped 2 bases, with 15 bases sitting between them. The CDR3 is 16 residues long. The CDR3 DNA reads TGTGCCAGCAGCTTGGTGGCTAGCGCTGTACCCTACGAGCAGTACTTC. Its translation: CASSLVASAVPYEQYF.

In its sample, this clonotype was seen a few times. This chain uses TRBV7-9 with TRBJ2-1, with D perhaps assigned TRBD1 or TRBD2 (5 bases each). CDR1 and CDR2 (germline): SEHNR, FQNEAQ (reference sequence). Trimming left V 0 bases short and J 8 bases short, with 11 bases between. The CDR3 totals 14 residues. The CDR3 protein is CASSLAGPGDEQFF. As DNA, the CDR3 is TGTGCCAGCAGCTTAGCGGGACCAGGAGATGAGCAGTTCTTC.

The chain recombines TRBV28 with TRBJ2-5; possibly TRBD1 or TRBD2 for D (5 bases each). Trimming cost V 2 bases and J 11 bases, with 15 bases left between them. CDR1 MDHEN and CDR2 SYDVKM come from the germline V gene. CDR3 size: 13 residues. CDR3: CASSLPPGWEQYF. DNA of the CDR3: TGTGCCAGCAGTTTACCCCCAGGGTGGGAGCAGTACTTC.

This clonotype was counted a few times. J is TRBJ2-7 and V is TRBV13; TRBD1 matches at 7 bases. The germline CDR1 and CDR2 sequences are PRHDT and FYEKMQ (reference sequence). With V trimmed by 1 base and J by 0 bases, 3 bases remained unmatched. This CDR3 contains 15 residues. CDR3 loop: CASSLAGQRSYEQYF. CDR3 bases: TGTGCCAGCAGCTTAGCGGGACAGCGCTCCTACGAGCAGTACTTC.

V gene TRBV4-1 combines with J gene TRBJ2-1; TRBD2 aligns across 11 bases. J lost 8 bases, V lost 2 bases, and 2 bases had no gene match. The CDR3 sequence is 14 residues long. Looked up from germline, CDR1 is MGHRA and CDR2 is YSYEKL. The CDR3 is CASSQLAGGYEQFF. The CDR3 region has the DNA TGCGCCAGCAGCCAACTAGCGGGGGGTTATGAGCAGTTCTTC.

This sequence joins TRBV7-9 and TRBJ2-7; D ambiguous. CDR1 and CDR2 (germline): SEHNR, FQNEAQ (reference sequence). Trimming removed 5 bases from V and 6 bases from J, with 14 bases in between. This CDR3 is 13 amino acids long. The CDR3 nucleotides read TGTGCCAGCAGCCCTTCCCCCCCTGGCGAGCAGTACTTC. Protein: CASSPSPPGEQYF.

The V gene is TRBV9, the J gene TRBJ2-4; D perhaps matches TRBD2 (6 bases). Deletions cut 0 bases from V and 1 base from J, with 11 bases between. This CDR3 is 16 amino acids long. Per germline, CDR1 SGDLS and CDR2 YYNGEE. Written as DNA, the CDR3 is TGTGCCAGCAGCGTAGGGGTCGGGAGCGCCAAAAACATTCAGTACTTC. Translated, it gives CASSVGVGSAKNIQYF.